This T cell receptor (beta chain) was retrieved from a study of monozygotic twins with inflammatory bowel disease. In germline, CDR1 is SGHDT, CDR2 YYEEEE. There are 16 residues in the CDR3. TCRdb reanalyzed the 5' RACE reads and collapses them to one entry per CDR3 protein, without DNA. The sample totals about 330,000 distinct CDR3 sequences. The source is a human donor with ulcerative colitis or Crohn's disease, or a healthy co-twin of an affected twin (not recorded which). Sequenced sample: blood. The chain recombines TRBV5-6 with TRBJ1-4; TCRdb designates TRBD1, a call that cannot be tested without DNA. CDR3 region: CASSLSEQGSNEKLFF.